This T cell receptor (beta chain) stems from a study of cytomegalovirus exposure and HLA in healthy donors. Study observations and caveats: A few V segments could not be told apart, such as TRBV6-2 and TRBV6-3, and were left out. Presence/absence analyses assumed roughly uniform sequencing depth across donors, which may not hold.

Each donor was nominally healthy when sampled (though unrecorded immune exposures were likely). 60 Vbeta and 13 Jbeta primers were used in PCR. Only in-frame clones appear in the TCRdb table, and some are missing; sequencing was by immunoSEQ multiplex PCR. This repertoire includes 150,000 to 200,000 clones. The CDR3 runs to 17 residues. Germline assignment: CDR1 SGHVS and CDR2 FQNEAQ. Between the trimmed V and J ends, which lost 0 bases and 6 bases, there was a span of 17 bases. As for this clone: Its antigen is still unknown.

The sequence was collected from a man between 25 and 39 years old in good health and CMV-seronegative. The chain recombines TRBV7-8 with TRBJ1-4; D unclear. Sequencing was carried out using PBMCs. The CDR3 loop is CASSLAYGRVPYEKLFF. The CDR3 DNA reads TGTGCCAGCAGCTTAGCTTATGGGAGGGTACCCTATGAAAAACTGTTTTTT.